The clone carrying this T cell receptor beta chain was detected once. The antigen is not known. The ends were cut back, 6 bases at V and 1 base at J, with 16 bases in the middle. Germline lookup yields CDR1 KGHSH and CDR2 LQKENI. The CDR3 runs 17 residues. 13 Jbeta primers and 60 Vbeta primers were used for the PCR. This table comes from immunoSEQ multiplex PCR, and its TCRdb copy is limited to in-frame clones, with some not included. The sample comprises 150,000 to 200,000 clones, around 83% of which are singletons, and around 1.6% rests with the top ten. The data derive from a study of cytomegalovirus exposure and HLA in healthy donors. General study findings and limits: Researchers reported in a later analysis that a missense DCLRE1C variant was tied to TCR beta V- and J-gene trimming.

This chain joins TRBV18 and TRBJ2-6; TRBD1 is a possible D gene (6 bases). This TCR derives from a man between 50 and 59 years old in good health and CMV-seronegative. Sequencing was carried out using PBMCs. CDR3 DNA: TGTGCCAGCTCCCCCCGGGACACGTTTTCTGGGGCCAACGTCCTGACTTTC. This sequence encodes CASSPRDTFSGANVLTF. Full variable domain (outside the CDR3, taken from reference TRBV18 and TRBJ2-6): NAGVMQNPRHLVRRRGQEARLRCSPMKGHSHVYWYRQLPEEGLKFMVYLQKENIIDESGMPKERFSAEFPKEGPSILRIQQVVRGDSAAYFCASSPRDTFSGANVLTFGAGSRLTVL.